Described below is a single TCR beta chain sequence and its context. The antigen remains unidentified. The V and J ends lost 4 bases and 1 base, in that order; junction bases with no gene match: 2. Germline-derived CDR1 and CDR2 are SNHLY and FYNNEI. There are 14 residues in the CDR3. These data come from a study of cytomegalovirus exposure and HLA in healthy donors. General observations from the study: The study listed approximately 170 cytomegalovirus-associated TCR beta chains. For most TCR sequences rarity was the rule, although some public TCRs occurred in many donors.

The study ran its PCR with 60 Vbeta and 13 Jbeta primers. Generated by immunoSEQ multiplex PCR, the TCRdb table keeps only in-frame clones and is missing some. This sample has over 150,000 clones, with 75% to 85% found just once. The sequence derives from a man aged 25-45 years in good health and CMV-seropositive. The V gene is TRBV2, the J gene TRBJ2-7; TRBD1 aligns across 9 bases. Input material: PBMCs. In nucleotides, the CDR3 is TGTGCCAGCAGTGCGGACAGGGGATCCTACGAGCAGTACTTC. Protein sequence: CASSADRGSYEQYF. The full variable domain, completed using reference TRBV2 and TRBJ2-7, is EPEVTQTPSHQVTQMGQEVILRCVPISNHLYFYWYRQILGQKVEFLVSFYNNEISEKSEIFDDQFSVERPDGSNFTLKIRSTKLEDSAMYFCASSADRGSYEQYFGPGTRLTVT.